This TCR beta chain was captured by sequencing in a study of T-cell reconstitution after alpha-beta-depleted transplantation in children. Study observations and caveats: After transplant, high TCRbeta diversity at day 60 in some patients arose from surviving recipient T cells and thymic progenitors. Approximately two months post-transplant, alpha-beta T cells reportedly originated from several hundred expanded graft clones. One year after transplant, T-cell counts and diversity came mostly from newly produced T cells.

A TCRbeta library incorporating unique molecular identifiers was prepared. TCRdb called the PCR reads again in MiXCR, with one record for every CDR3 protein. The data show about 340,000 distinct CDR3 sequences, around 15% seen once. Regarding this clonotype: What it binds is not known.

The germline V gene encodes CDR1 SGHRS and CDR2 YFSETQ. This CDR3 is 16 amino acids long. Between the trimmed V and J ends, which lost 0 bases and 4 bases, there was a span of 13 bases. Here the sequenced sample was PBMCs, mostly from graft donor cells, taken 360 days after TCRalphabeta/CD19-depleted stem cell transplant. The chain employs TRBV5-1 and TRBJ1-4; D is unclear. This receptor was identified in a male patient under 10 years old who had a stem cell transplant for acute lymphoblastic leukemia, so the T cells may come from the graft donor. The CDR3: CASSLEAWTGNEKLFF. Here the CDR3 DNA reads TGCGCCAGCAGCTTGGAGGCCTGGACGGGTAATGAAAAACTGTTTTTT.